This TCR beta chain was retrieved from a study of blood T cells in healthy people across ages. Then a second PCR, running about 7 to 11 cycles, was carried out with a sample-barcoded 5' primer and a J-beta primer mix. Using its own MiXCR run on the 5' RACE reads, TCRdb lists one record per CDR3 protein. The sample gives about 800,000 distinct CDR3 sequences, about three fifths of which show up once; about 20% is in the top ten. V was clipped by 4 bases and J by 2 bases, with 18 bases between them. CDR3 length equals 16 residues. The germline V gene has CDR1 SGHTA and CDR2 FQGNSA. Sequenced material: blood. The chain has TRBV7-2 and TRBJ2-7; the D gene is possibly TRBD2 (5 bases). The sequence was collected from a man aged 25 to 40 in good health. CDR3 sequence reads: CASSSRAGGVPYEQYF. In nucleotides, the CDR3 is TGTGCCAGCAGCTCCCGAGCCGGAGGTGTTCCCTACGAGCAGTACTTC.